The 9 T cell receptor beta chains reported below all come from one sample, sequenced in a study of shared T cell receptors in the human thymus. Sequenced by immunoSEQ multiplex PCR; TCRdb stores in-frame clones only, minus some. The sample yields some 660,000 clones, 87% seen once. These data were likewise used in another study, on human thymus T cells.

Material for sequencing was thymocytes. These receptors all come from a boy under two years old with a congenital heart defect.

The rearrangement links TRBV28 to TRBJ1-1, with a weak D call TRBD1 (5 bases). Per the germline V gene, CDR1 is MDHEN and CDR2 is SYDVKM. V gave up 6 bases and J gave up 6 bases, with 23 bases separating them. The CDR3 runs 16 residues. As DNA, the CDR3 is TGTGCCAGCAGAGTATACCCTCGGGGGGGGTCGGCTGAAGCTTTCTTT. It translates to CASRVYPRGGSAEAFF. Full variable domain (rest looked up from reference TRBV28 and TRBJ1-1): DVKVTQSSRYLVKRTGEKVFLECVQDMDHENMFWYRQDPGLGLRLIYFSYDVKMKEKGDIPEGYSVSREKKERFSLILESASTNQTSMYLCASRVYPRGGSAEAFFGQGTRLTVV.

The chain couples TRBV28 to TRBJ1-3, with TRBD1 matching over 10 bases. The V gene end was trimmed by 5 bases and the J gene end by 4 bases; junction bases not matched to a gene: 11. The CDR3 is made up of 17 amino acids. CDR1 and CDR2 from the germline V gene are MDHEN and SYDVKM. CDR3 nucleotides: TGTGCCAGCAGTCCACATAAGGGACAGGGGCGAGGAAACACCATATATTTT. Amino acid sequence: CASSPHKGQGRGNTIYF.

The genes are TRBV7-9 and TRBJ2-7; 7 positions match TRBD2. J was trimmed by 1 base and V by 5 bases; bases with no gene match: 8. Germline V gene lookup returns CDR1 SEHNR and CDR2 FQNEAQ (reference sequence). CDR3 size: 15 residues. CDR3 protein: CASSLPGLFSYEQYF. CDR3 in DNA: TGTGCCAGCAGCCTCCCGGGACTATTTTCCTACGAGCAGTACTTC.

CDR3 DNA: TGTGCCAGTAGAGGACAGGGAGGCAATCAGCCCCAGCATTTT. This sequence encodes CASRGQGGNQPQHF. The genes are TRBV19 and TRBJ1-5, with 8 bases identical to TRBD1. V trimming: 6 bases; J trimming: 2 bases; junction bases outside the gene matches: 3. The germline V gene encodes CDR1 LNHDA and CDR2 SQIVND (reference sequence). The CDR3 runs to 14 residues. The full variable domain, with the rest looked up from reference TRBV19 and TRBJ1-5, is DGGITQSPKYLFRKEGQNVTLSCEQNLNHDAMYWYRQDPGQGLRLIYYSQIVNDFQKGDIAEGYSVSREKKESFPLTVTSAQKNPTAFYLCASRGQGGNQPQHFGDGTRLSIL.

The chain has TRBV13 and TRBJ1-6, with D unresolved. V lost 3 bases, J lost 10 bases, and 16 bases lay in between. From germline, CDR1 is PRHDT and CDR2 FYEKMQ (reference sequence). The CDR3 consists of 15 residues. The CDR3 sequence: CASSFGRRVGSPLHF. CDR3 DNA sequence: TGTGCCAGCAGCTTCGGACGGAGGGTAGGCTCACCCCTCCACTTT.

The gene calls are TRBV5-1 and TRBJ2-1, with D uncertain. The germline V and J ends were trimmed by 0 bases and 2 bases, with 12 bases remaining between them. There are 16 residues in the CDR3. Germline CDR1 reads SGHRS; CDR2 reads YFSETQ. The CDR3 DNA sequence: TGCGCCAGCAGCTTGGTGGGCAATATCACCTACAATGAGCAGTTCTTC. This translates into CASSLVGNITYNEQFF. Drawing the rest from reference TRBV5-1 and TRBJ2-1, the complete variable domain is KAGVTQTPRYLIKTRGQQVTLSCSPISGHRSVSWYQQTPGQGLQFLFEYFSETQRNKGNFPGRFSGRQFSNSRSEMNVSTLELGDSALYLCASSLVGNITYNEQFFGPGTRLTVL.

The V and J genes are TRBV28 and TRBJ2-3, with 12 bases matching TRBD2. Per germline, CDR1 MDHEN and CDR2 SYDVKM. This CDR3 has 16 residues. V trimming: 5 bases; J trimming: 1 base; junction bases outside the gene matches: 4. DNA of the CDR3: TGTGCCAGCAGTCCCCGACTAGCGGGAGGCACAGATACGCAGTATTTT. Its translation: CASSPRLAGGTDTQYF.

The chain has TRBV4-3 and TRBJ1-4; D possibly corresponds to TRBD1 (6 bases). V gave up 2 bases and J gave up 4 bases, with 11 bases separating them. Germline CDR1 reads LGHNA; CDR2 reads YSLEER. This CDR3 region has 15 residues. The CDR3 nucleotides read TGCGCCAGCAGCCAAAGGACAGCTTTTAATGAAAAACTGTTTTTT. Translated: CASSQRTAFNEKLFF.

This chain uses TRBV21-1 with TRBJ2-7; the D segment call TRBD2 is taken from the table without a DNA check. TRBV21-1 corresponds to a pseudogene. This CDR3 has 14 residues. CDR3 bases: TGTGCCAGCAGCCACACCTCAGCGCGGTACGAGCAGTACTTC. Translation gives CASSHTSARYEQYF.